A selection of T cell receptor beta chains follows, all from one sample in a study of T cell changes during pregnancy in multiple sclerosis. Produced via immunoSEQ multiplex PCR; TCRdb's table is partial and in-frame only. The sample holds approximately 92,000 clones, roughly 92% seen once. Specimen: peripheral blood, collected after pregnancy. Every receptor here comes from a female donor with multiple sclerosis, enrolled in a pregnancy study. The CDR3 runs from the conserved cysteine through the conserved F or W. The order of the fields is clone size, V gene, J gene, D gene, CDR3 DNA, CDR3 protein. D genes are given only for firm matches. Clone size is stated in some rows and not others, as once, few, many or a class when expanded.

clone size: once
V gene: TRBV27
J gene: TRBJ2-2
D gene: .
CDR3 DNA: TGTGCCAGCAGTTTCGGGTGGGACACCGGGGAGCTGTTTTTT
CDR3 protein: CASSFGWDTGELFF

clone size: .
V gene: TRBV7-8
J gene: TRBJ2-1
D gene: TRBD2
CDR3 DNA: TGTGCCAGCAGCTTAGGCCCTAGCGGGAGTGAGCAGTTCTTC
CDR3 protein: CASSLGPSGSEQFF

clone size: .
V gene: TRBV28
J gene: TRBJ2-7
D gene: TRBD2
CDR3 DNA: TGTGCCAGCAGTGCCCCCCGGACTAGCGGCACCGGGCAGTACTTC
CDR3 protein: CASSAPRTSGTGQYF

clone size: few
V gene: TRBV25-1
J gene: TRBJ1-1
D gene: .
CDR3 DNA: TGTGCCAGCAGTGAATGGGCAGGTGCCACTGAAGCTTTCTTT
CDR3 protein: CASSEWAGATEAFF

clone size: .
V gene: TRBV7-2
J gene: TRBJ2-1
D gene: .
CDR3 DNA: TGTGCCAGCAGCTTAGGGCCCGAGGATCCTTTCCACAATGAGCAGTTCTTC
CDR3 protein: CASSLGPEDPFHNEQFF

clone size: .
V gene: TRBV7-3
J gene: TRBJ2-1
D gene: TRBD2
CDR3 DNA: TGTGCCAGCAGCTTAATCGGGCGGGAGTACTTCTTC
CDR3 protein: CASSLIGREYFF

clone size: many
V gene: TRBV6-5
J gene: TRBJ2-7
D gene: TRBD2
CDR3 DNA: TGTGCCAGCCGCCAGCGGGAATCCTACGAGCAGTACTTC
CDR3 protein: CASRQRESYEQYF

clone size: .
V gene: TRBV7-3
J gene: TRBJ1-4
D gene: TRBD1
CDR3 DNA: TGTGCCAGCAGCCGTGACAGGGGCGAAAAACTGTTTTTT
CDR3 protein: CASSRDRGEKLFF

clone size: .
V gene: TRBV9
J gene: TRBJ1-3
D gene: .
CDR3 DNA: TGTGCCAGCAGCATTACCGGGACAAGTGGAAACACCATATATTTT
CDR3 protein: CASSITGTSGNTIYF

clone size: .
V gene: TRBV5-1
J gene: TRBJ1-2
D gene: TRBD1
CDR3 DNA: TGCGCCAGCAGCTCGCTCAGGGGGCAAGGCTATGGCTACACCTTC
CDR3 protein: CASSSLRGQGYGYTF

clone size: .
V gene: TRBV30
J gene: TRBJ2-3
D gene: TRBD1
CDR3 DNA: TGTGCCTGGAGTCGGGGACAGGGGCATGGGGATACGCAGTATTTT
CDR3 protein: CAWSRGQGHGDTQYF

clone size: .
V gene: TRBV4-2
J gene: TRBJ2-7
D gene: TRBD2
CDR3 DNA: TGTGCCAGCAGCCAAGAGGATCGGGGGGGCCAGTCCTACGAGCAGTACTTC
CDR3 protein: CASSQEDRGGQSYEQYF

clone size: .
V gene: TRBV11-1
J gene: TRBJ2-7
D gene: .
CDR3 DNA: TGTGCCAGCAGCCTAGCGAGGGACTACGAGCAGTACTTC
CDR3 protein: CASSLARDYEQYF

clone size: .
V gene: TRBV7-6
J gene: TRBJ2-7
D gene: .
CDR3 DNA: TGTGCCAGCAGCTCCGAGACTTTTGACGAGCAGTACTTC
CDR3 protein: CASSSETFDEQYF

clone size: .
V gene: TRBV9
J gene: TRBJ2-1
D gene: TRBD2
CDR3 DNA: TGTGCCAGCAGCGCCGAAGCGGGAGTCGATGAGCAGTTCTTC
CDR3 protein: CASSAEAGVDEQFF

clone size: .
V gene: TRBV4-1
J gene: TRBJ1-4
D gene: .
CDR3 DNA: TGCGCCAGCAGCGTTCAGCCCCAGGGGAATAATGAAAAACTGTTTTTT
CDR3 protein: CASSVQPQGNNEKLFF

clone size: .
V gene: TRBV6-5
J gene: TRBJ2-1
D gene: TRBD2
CDR3 DNA: TGTGCCAGCTTTAGGCGCGGGAGGGCCGAAGAGCAGTTCTTC
CDR3 protein: CASFRRGRAEEQFF

clone size: .
V gene: TRBV7-6
J gene: TRBJ1-5
D gene: .
CDR3 DNA: TGTGCCAGCAGCTTAGTGGGGGGGCTGGGCAATCAGCCCCAGCATTTT
CDR3 protein: CASSLVGGLGNQPQHF

clone size: .
V gene: TRBV7-9
J gene: TRBJ2-3
D gene: .
CDR3 DNA: TGTGCCATGGGCACAACGGGGACAGATACGCAGTATTTT
CDR3 protein: CAMGTTGTDTQYF

clone size: .
V gene: TRBV18
J gene: TRBJ1-1
D gene: .
CDR3 DNA: TGTGCCAGCTCACCTTTACAGGAAACTGAAGCTTTCTTT
CDR3 protein: CASSPLQETEAFF

clone size: .
V gene: TRBV4-2
J gene: TRBJ2-7
D gene: TRBD1
CDR3 DNA: TGTGCCAGCAGCCAAGAGGTACAGGGGCCCCTCTACGAGCAGTACTTC
CDR3 protein: CASSQEVQGPLYEQYF

clone size: .
V gene: TRBV10-3
J gene: TRBJ1-1
D gene: .
CDR3 DNA: TGTGCCACTACGCCCGGGGGGAGGGCTGAAGCTTTCTTT
CDR3 protein: CATTPGGRAEAFF

clone size: .
V gene: TRBV10-3
J gene: TRBJ2-3
D gene: TRBD2
CDR3 DNA: TGTGCCATCAGTGAGTCCCAGACTAGCGGGAGGGTGCGAGATACGCAGTATTTT
CDR3 protein: CAISESQTSGRVRDTQYF

clone size: .
V gene: TRBV9
J gene: TRBJ1-1
D gene: .
CDR3 DNA: TGTGCCAGCAGCGTTATGGGGGGCACTGAAGCTTTCTTT
CDR3 protein: CASSVMGGTEAFF

clone size: .
V gene: TRBV9
J gene: TRBJ2-5
D gene: .
CDR3 DNA: TGTGCCAGCAGCGAGGGGGAGACCCAGTACTTC
CDR3 protein: CASSEGETQYF

clone size: .
V gene: TRBV30
J gene: TRBJ1-5
D gene: .
CDR3 DNA: TGTGCCTGGAGTGAAGTGGGGAGGGGCAGCAATCAGCCCCAGCATTTT
CDR3 protein: CAWSEVGRGSNQPQHF

clone size: .
V gene: TRBV4-2
J gene: TRBJ2-1
D gene: TRBD2
CDR3 DNA: TGTGCCAGCAGCCAATCGACCCGGATTCCGGGACTAGCGGTTGAGCAGTTCTTC
CDR3 protein: CASSQSTRIPGLAVEQFF

clone size: .
V gene: TRBV30
J gene: TRBJ1-5
D gene: TRBD1
CDR3 DNA: TGTGCCTGGAGGGCGGACAGGGATCAGCCCCAGCATTTT
CDR3 protein: CAWRADRDQPQHF

clone size: .
V gene: TRBV10-2
J gene: TRBJ1-4
D gene: TRBD1
CDR3 DNA: TGCGCCAGCAGGACCGGACAGGCTGCAACTAATGAAAAACTGTTTTTT
CDR3 protein: CASRTGQAATNEKLFF

clone size: .
V gene: TRBV5-6
J gene: TRBJ2-7
D gene: TRBD2
CDR3 DNA: TGTGCCAGCAGCTTGGGACTAGCGGGATTCAACGAGCAGTACTTC
CDR3 protein: CASSLGLAGFNEQYF

clone size: .
V gene: TRBV9
J gene: TRBJ1-5
D gene: .
CDR3 DNA: TGTGCCAGCAGCGTAGCAGGGAATCAGCCCCAGCATTTT
CDR3 protein: CASSVAGNQPQHF

clone size: .
V gene: TRBV19
J gene: TRBJ2-7
D gene: TRBD1
CDR3 DNA: TGTGCCAGTAGTCCCCGGACAGGGAAGGATTACGAGCAGTACTTC
CDR3 protein: CASSPRTGKDYEQYF

clone size: .
V gene: TRBV23-1
J gene: TRBJ2-3
D gene: .
CDR3 DNA: TGCGCCAGCAGTCAATCGGTAAAGGAGAAAAGCACAGATACGCAGTATTTT
CDR3 protein: CASSQSVKEKSTDTQYF

clone size: .
V gene: TRBV18
J gene: TRBJ1-2
D gene: .
CDR3 DNA: TGTGCCAGCTCACCCAAGGACACTGCTAACTATGGCTACACCTTC
CDR3 protein: CASSPKDTANYGYTF

clone size: .
V gene: TRBV2
J gene: TRBJ1-1
D gene: TRBD1
CDR3 DNA: TGTGCCAGCAGTAAACAGGGGAGCACTGAAGCTTTCTTT
CDR3 protein: CASSKQGSTEAFF

clone size: .
V gene: TRBV6-5
J gene: TRBJ1-2
D gene: .
CDR3 DNA: TGTGCCAGCAGTTACGGGGAGGGCTACACCTTC
CDR3 protein: CASSYGEGYTF

clone size: .
V gene: TRBV28
J gene: TRBJ2-7
D gene: TRBD2
CDR3 DNA: TGTGCCAGCAGTTTTAGCGGGACCTCCTACGAGCAGTACTTC
CDR3 protein: CASSFSGTSYEQYF

clone size: .
V gene: TRBV9
J gene: TRBJ2-5
D gene: TRBD2
CDR3 DNA: TGTGCCAGCAGCGTAGACCCCAGCGGGAGAATTGGCGGGACCCAGTACTTC
CDR3 protein: CASSVDPSGRIGGTQYF

clone size: .
V gene: TRBV4-1
J gene: TRBJ1-1
D gene: .
CDR3 DNA: TGCGCCAGCAGCCACCCCCCGCGCGGACAGATTGAAGCTTTCTTT
CDR3 protein: CASSHPPRGQIEAFF

clone size: .
V gene: TRBV11-2
J gene: TRBJ1-2
D gene: .
CDR3 DNA: TGTGCCAGCAGCTTAGAGGCGACAAGGGGCTACACCTTC
CDR3 protein: CASSLEATRGYTF

clone size: .
V gene: TRBV7-2
J gene: TRBJ2-7
D gene: .
CDR3 DNA: TGTGCCAGCAGAAGCGGAGTGGGCTTTGAGCAGTACTTC
CDR3 protein: CASRSGVGFEQYF

clone size: .
V gene: TRBV9
J gene: TRBJ1-5
D gene: .
CDR3 DNA: TGTGCCAGCAGCGTGGGAGGCGGGGGCAATCAGCCCCAGCATTTT
CDR3 protein: CASSVGGGGNQPQHF

clone size: .
V gene: TRBV4-3
J gene: TRBJ2-3
D gene: TRBD2
CDR3 DNA: TGCGCCAGCAGCCAAATCCTAGCGGGAGGGGGGACAACGGATACGCAGTATTTT
CDR3 protein: CASSQILAGGGTTDTQYF

clone size: .
V gene: TRBV5-6
J gene: TRBJ2-7
D gene: TRBD1
CDR3 DNA: TGTGCCAGCAGCTTGGGGACAGGGGGTGAGCAGTACTTC
CDR3 protein: CASSLGTGGEQYF

clone size: .
V gene: TRBV9
J gene: TRBJ2-1
D gene: TRBD2
CDR3 DNA: TGTGCCAGCAGCCCCTGGGGGCTAGCGGGAGCCGGCAATGAGCAGTTCTTC
CDR3 protein: CASSPWGLAGAGNEQFF

clone size: .
V gene: TRBV6-5
J gene: TRBJ2-1
D gene: TRBD2
CDR3 DNA: TGTGCCAGCAGTTACCGGGCGGGAGGGCCCGGTGAGCAGTTCTTC
CDR3 protein: CASSYRAGGPGEQFF

clone size: .
V gene: TRBV11-2
J gene: TRBJ1-2
D gene: .
CDR3 DNA: TGTGCCAGCAGCTTAGCCCCCACAGGTTTGGATGGCTACACCTTC
CDR3 protein: CASSLAPTGLDGYTF

clone size: .
V gene: TRBV27
J gene: TRBJ2-4
D gene: .
CDR3 DNA: TGTGCCAGCGCGGGTCTCGGGCAAGCTACCTCCAAAAACATTCAGTACTTC
CDR3 protein: CASAGLGQATSKNIQYF